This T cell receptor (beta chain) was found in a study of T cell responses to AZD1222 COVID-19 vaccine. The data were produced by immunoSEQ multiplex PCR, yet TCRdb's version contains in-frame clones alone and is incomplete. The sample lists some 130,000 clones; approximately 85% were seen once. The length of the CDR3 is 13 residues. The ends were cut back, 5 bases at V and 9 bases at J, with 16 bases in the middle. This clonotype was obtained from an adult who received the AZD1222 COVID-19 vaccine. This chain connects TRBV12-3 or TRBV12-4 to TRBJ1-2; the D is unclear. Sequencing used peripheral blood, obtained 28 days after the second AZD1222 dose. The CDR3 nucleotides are TGTGCCAGCAGTCCTAACCCTACATTAAGCTACACCTTC. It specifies CASSPNPTLSYTF.